These T cell receptor beta chains were read from a single sample in a study of blood T cells in healthy people across ages. Via MiXCR, TCRdb re-called the 5' RACE reads, giving one row per CDR3 protein. The sample holds 730,000 or so distinct CDR3 sequences; roughly 45% are singletons and the top ten take 20% to 25%. The sample was blood. Receptor source: a woman aged 55-75 years in good health. Both conserved end residues are part of each CDR3. The D gene is left open where the match is weak. Clone size, where shown, is once, few, many, or a class for clones that have expanded.

cdr3_aa: CANSLGTGSTDTQYF
cdr3_nt: TGTGCTAACAGCTTAGGGACAGGGAGCACAGATACGCAGTATTTT
j_call: TRBJ2-3
d_call: TRBD1
v_call: TRBV7-7
clone_size: .

cdr3_aa: CASSPGGGYSYEQYF
cdr3_nt: TGTGCCAGCAGCCCAGGGGGGGGATACTCCTACGAGCAGTACTTC
j_call: TRBJ2-7
d_call: .
v_call: TRBV7-9
clone_size: .

cdr3_aa: CASSLVFASGGTNTGELFF
cdr3_nt: TGTGCCAGCAGCTTAGTGTTCGCTAGCGGGGGAACGAACACCGGGGAGCTGTTTTTT
j_call: TRBJ2-2
d_call: TRBD2
v_call: TRBV11-2
clone_size: .

cdr3_aa: CASSKRDCNEKLFF
cdr3_nt: TGTGCCAGCAGCAAACGGGACTGTAATGAAAAACTGTTTTTT
j_call: TRBJ1-4
d_call: .
v_call: TRBV21-1
clone_size: few

cdr3_aa: CASSLNLIPYNEQFF
cdr3_nt: TGTGCCAGCAGCTTAAACTTGATCCCTTACAATGAGCAGTTCTTC
j_call: TRBJ2-1
d_call: .
v_call: TRBV7-2
clone_size: few

cdr3_aa: CASSSVPSGGADTQYF
cdr3_nt: TGCGCCAGCAGCTCGGTACCTAGCGGGGGGGCAGATACGCAGTATTTT
j_call: TRBJ2-3
d_call: TRBD2
v_call: TRBV5-1
clone_size: few

cdr3_aa: CASSWAGTEAFF
cdr3_nt: TGTGCCAGCAGTTGGGCGGGCACTGAAGCTTTCTTT
j_call: TRBJ1-1
d_call: .
v_call: TRBV28
clone_size: few

cdr3_aa: CSALSGWGDTQYF
cdr3_nt: TGCAGTGCTTTAAGCGGGTGGGGGGATACGCAGTATTTT
j_call: TRBJ2-3
d_call: .
v_call: TRBV20-1
clone_size: few

cdr3_aa: CASSQEPGDPNSPLHF
cdr3_nt: TGTGCCAGCAGCCAAGAGCCCGGGGATCCGAATTCACCCCTCCACTTT
j_call: TRBJ1-6
d_call: .
v_call: TRBV4-2
clone_size: .

cdr3_aa: CASRVEGPQHF
cdr3_nt: TGTGCCAGCAGAGTGGAGGGGCCCCAGCATTTT
j_call: TRBJ1-5
d_call: .
v_call: TRBV2
clone_size: .

cdr3_aa: CASSFGDPYNEQFF
cdr3_nt: TGCGCCAGCAGCTTCGGGGACCCATACAATGAGCAGTTCTTC
j_call: TRBJ2-1
d_call: .
v_call: TRBV5-1
clone_size: once

cdr3_aa: CASSRGDRLAGDNEQYF
cdr3_nt: TGTGCCAGCAGCAGAGGGGATCGACTAGCGGGGGACAATGAGCAGTACTTC
j_call: TRBJ2-5
d_call: TRBD2
v_call: TRBV7-3
clone_size: few

cdr3_aa: CASSPGAGGSDEQFF
cdr3_nt: TGTGCCAGCAGCCCCGGGGCGGGAGGATCCGATGAGCAGTTCTTC
j_call: TRBJ2-1
d_call: TRBD2
v_call: TRBV2
clone_size: .

cdr3_aa: CASSYSGKNQMNTEAFF
cdr3_nt: TGTGCCAGCAGTTACTCGGGCAAGAACCAGATGAACACTGAAGCTTTCTTT
j_call: TRBJ1-1
d_call: .
v_call: TRBV6-5
clone_size: few

cdr3_aa: CASSPDLGNSPLHF
cdr3_nt: TGTGCCAGCAGTCCGGACCTGGGTAATTCACCCCTCCACTTT
j_call: TRBJ1-6
d_call: .
v_call: TRBV27
clone_size: .

cdr3_aa: CASSDREGAKNIQYF
cdr3_nt: TGTGCCAGCAGTGACAGGGAAGGGGCCAAAAACATTCAGTACTTC
j_call: TRBJ2-4
d_call: TRBD1
v_call: TRBV9
clone_size: few

cdr3_aa: CASSSLDSYEQYF
cdr3_nt: TGTGCCAGCAGCTCCCTGGACAGCTACGAGCAGTACTTC
j_call: TRBJ2-7
d_call: .
v_call: TRBV7-3
clone_size: .

cdr3_aa: CASSSPAVGAPALFF
cdr3_nt: TGTGCCAGCAGCTCCCCCGCAGTGGGGGCCCCCGCTCTGTTCTTC
j_call: TRBJ2-1
d_call: .
v_call: TRBV11-3
clone_size: few

cdr3_aa: CASSIRDLLGQEQFF
cdr3_nt: TGTGCCAGTAGTATAAGGGACTTATTGGGTCAGGAGCAGTTCTTC
j_call: TRBJ2-1
d_call: .
v_call: TRBV19
clone_size: .

cdr3_aa: CASSLAGRRNSPLHF
cdr3_nt: TGTGCCAGCAGTTTAGCGGGCAGGAGGAATTCACCCCTCCACTTT
j_call: TRBJ1-6
d_call: .
v_call: TRBV12-3/TRBV12-4
clone_size: .

cdr3_aa: CSARSSNEKLFF
cdr3_nt: TGCAGTGCTAGATCATCGAATGAAAAACTGTTTTTT
j_call: TRBJ1-4
d_call: .
v_call: TRBV20-1
clone_size: .

cdr3_aa: CASTNSPYEQYF
cdr3_nt: TGTGCCAGCACCAATTCACCCTACGAGCAGTACTTC
j_call: TRBJ2-7
d_call: .
v_call: TRBV28
clone_size: .